Following are 30 T cell receptor beta chains from one sample sequenced in a study of a mutant IDH1 vaccine in newly diagnosed glioma. For these receptors, no antigen is known. Libraries were prepared by immunoSEQ multiplex PCR; TCRdb keeps only in-frame clonotypes and omits some of them. Here the sample spans approximately 25,000 clones, approximately 84% being singletons. Specified time point: week 47, end of study. All doses held 300 ug of mutant IDH1 20-mer peptide, with topical imiquimod. Sequenced here: PBMCs, sampled from a glioma patient whose treatment included an IDH1 peptide vaccine. These receptors originate from a man aged 35-49 years with glioma.

J is TRBJ1-5 and V is TRBV19, with a weak D call TRBD1 (5 bases). Per the germline V gene, CDR1 is LNHDA and CDR2 is SQIVND (reference sequence). The CDR3 contains 13 residues. The V gene lost 6 bases and the J gene lost 2 bases, with 8 bases spanning the gap. CDR3 DNA: TGTGCCAGTAGCGACAGCCGCAATCAGCCCCAGCATTTT. Translated: CASSDSRNQPQHF.

The chain joins TRBV6-5 to TRBJ2-7, with TRBD2 as a possible D gene (6 bases). V was cut by 0 bases and J by 2 bases, with 14 bases left in between. Germline CDR1 reads MNHEY; CDR2 reads SVGAGI. This CDR3 has 16 amino acids. The DNA of the CDR3 is TGTGCCAGCAGTTACTCGGGGGGAACATTGACCTACGAGCAGTACTTC. Translating gives CASSYSGGTLTYEQYF.

The chain combines TRBV9 with TRBJ2-5; 9 nucleotides align to TRBD1. The CDR3 length is 15 residues. V was pared by 4 bases and J by 4 bases, with 8 bases of the junction left unmatched. Germline CDR1 is SGDLS and CDR2 is YYNGEE. CDR3 bases: TGTGCCAGCAGCTACGGACAGGGGAGAGGAGAGACCCAGTACTTC. Amino acid sequence: CASSYGQGRGETQYF.

This clone was counted only a few times. V usage is TRBV19 and J usage is TRBJ2-7; the match to TRBD2 covers 8 bases. V trimming: 2 bases; J trimming: 1 base; junction bases outside the gene matches: 4. Per the germline V gene, CDR1 is LNHDA and CDR2 is SQIVND (reference sequence). The length of the CDR3 is 15 residues. Written as DNA, the CDR3 is TGTGCCAGTAGTATACGCGGCGGGAGGTCCTACGAGCAGTACTTC. It encodes CASSIRGGRSYEQYF. Full variable domain (missing parts from reference TRBV19 and TRBJ2-7): DGGITQSPKYLFRKEGQNVTLSCEQNLNHDAMYWYRQDPGQGLRLIYYSQIVNDFQKGDIAEGYSVSREKKESFPLTVTSAQKNPTAFYLCASSIRGGRSYEQYFGPGTRLTVT.

V usage is TRBV5-1 and J usage is TRBJ2-7; D gene ambiguous. Trimming took 4 bases from V and 2 from J, leaving 10 bases between them. The CDR3 covers 13 residues. The germline gives CDR1 SGHRS, CDR2 YFSETQ. The CDR3 nucleotides are TGCGCCAGCAGCCCTTCTGGTCCCTACGAGCAGTACTTC. Amino acid sequence: CASSPSGPYEQYF.

The rearrangement links TRBV7-2 to TRBJ2-5, with 8 bases matching TRBD1. Germline CDR1 and CDR2: SGHTA and FQGNSA. The CDR3 totals 13 residues. The V and J ends lost 5 bases and 6 bases, in that order; junction bases with no gene match: 5. The CDR3 loop reads CASSDRGGQTQYF. The CDR3 DNA reads as TGTGCCAGCAGCGACAGGGGAGGACAGACCCAGTACTTC.

This sequence joins TRBV29-1 and TRBJ2-2; 7 positions match TRBD1. Germline values: CDR1 SQVTM, CDR2 ANQGSEA. Trimming removed 6 bases from V and 3 bases from J; junction bases left unmatched: 10. This CDR3 region has 15 residues. The chain's CDR3 is CSVSRGGVDTGELFF. Written as DNA, the CDR3 is TGCAGCGTCTCAAGAGGGGGCGTAGACACCGGGGAGCTGTTTTTT.

This clone was observed a few times. The gene calls are TRBV27 and TRBJ2-1; 9 nucleotides align to TRBD1. The CDR3 runs to 14 residues. The germline gives CDR1 MNHEY, CDR2 SMNVEV (reference sequence). V shed 10 bases, J shed 0 bases, and the junction held 4 bases outside the gene matches. The CDR3 region has the DNA TGTGCCACCTGGGACAGGGACTCCTACAATGAGCAGTTCTTC. This codes for CATWDRDSYNEQFF.

The chain links TRBV2 to TRBJ2-2; no clear D gene. CDR3 length: 12 residues. V shed 7 bases and J shed 2 bases, with 5 bases lying between them. Germline V gene lookup returns CDR1 SNHLY and CDR2 FYNNEI. The CDR3 sequence: CASTFNTGELFF. The CDR3 coding sequence is TGTGCCAGCACCTTTAACACCGGGGAGCTGTTTTTT.

V is TRBV12-5 and J is TRBJ2-5; 10 positions agree with TRBD1. The CDR3 loop spans 15 amino acids. Germline CDR1 is LGHNT and CDR2 is FRNRAP. The J segment lost 3 bases and the V segment lost 5 bases, leaving 6 bases of the junction unmatched. The CDR3 sequence is CASGRPGQGEETQYF. The DNA for the CDR3 is TGTGCTAGTGGTCGTCCCGGACAGGGGGAAGAGACCCAGTACTTC.

This clone was recorded a few times. This CDR3 reads CASFAGGGNEQFF. CDR3 DNA: TGTGCCAGCTTCGCGGGAGGTGGCAATGAGCAGTTCTTC. V and J are TRBV18 and TRBJ2-1, with TRBD2 identical over 8 bases. With 7 bases clipped from V and 6 bases from J, the junction kept 5 bases outside the gene matches. CDR1 is KGHSH, CDR2 LQKENI, per germline. The CDR3 runs to 13 residues. The full variable domain, completed using reference TRBV18 and TRBJ2-1, is NAGVMQNPRHLVRRRGQEARLRCSPMKGHSHVYWYRQLPEEGLKFMVYLQKENIIDESGMPKERFSAEFPKEGPSILRIQQVVRGDSAAYFCASFAGGGNEQFFGPGTRLTVL.

The chain carries TRBV2 and TRBJ1-1; a possible D gene is TRBD1 (6 bases). This CDR3 is 13 amino acids long. V lost 6 bases and J lost 4, with 12 bases in between. Germline assignment: CDR1 SNHLY and CDR2 FYNNEI. The CDR3 region has the DNA TGTGCCAGCAGCCCCGGGGGGCGCACTGAAGCTTTCTTT. Encoded protein: CASSPGGRTEAFF.

The rearrangement uses TRBV5-1 and TRBJ2-7; D is possibly TRBD2 (6 bases). The germline CDR1 and CDR2 sequences are SGHRS and YFSETQ. The ends were cut back, 0 bases at V and 7 bases at J, with 11 bases in the middle. This CDR3 contains 13 residues. CDR3: CASSLEGGLEQYF. The CDR3 bases are TGCGCCAGCAGCTTGGAGGGAGGTCTGGAGCAGTACTTC.

The chain combines TRBV7-9 with TRBJ1-1; D ambiguous. Germline V gene sequence: CDR1 SEHNR, CDR2 FQNEAQ (reference sequence). The V end lost 0 bases, the J end lost 5 bases, and 13 bases lay between the germline ends. The CDR3 loop spans 15 amino acids. CDR3 DNA sequence: TGTGCCAGCAGCTTAGCTCGGGTGGGGAAAACTGAAGCTTTCTTT. It yields the protein CASSLARVGKTEAFF.

The chain recombines TRBV27 with TRBJ1-2; D is uncertain. V gave up 8 bases and J gave up 4 bases, with 8 bases separating them. Per germline, CDR1 MNHEY and CDR2 SMNVEV (reference sequence). The CDR3 runs 11 residues. The CDR3 reads CASRSFYGYTF. The DNA for the CDR3 is TGTGCCAGCCGCAGCTTCTATGGCTACACCTTC.

The table lists this clone with a few counts. V usage is TRBV27 and J usage is TRBJ1-1; TRBD1 matches 7 bases. The V and J ends lost 6 bases and 1 base, in that order; junction bases with no gene match: 5. The CDR3 is 14 amino acids. Germline CDR1 reads MNHEY; CDR2 reads SMNVEV (reference sequence). CDR3 region: CASRPQGKNTEAFF. CDR3 coding DNA: TGTGCCAGCAGACCACAGGGGAAGAACACTGAAGCTTTCTTT.

V gene TRBV15 combines with J gene TRBJ2-2; 8 bases line up with TRBD1. The length of the CDR3 is 14 residues. In germline, CDR1 is LNHNV, CDR2 YYDKDF (reference sequence). V shed 2 bases and J 6 bases; nucleotides not matched to a gene: 2. The CDR3 DNA sequence: TGTGCCACCAGCAGAACAGGGGGTCCCGGGGAGCTGTTTTTT. This translates into CATSRTGGPGELFF.

The chain has TRBV4-1 and TRBJ2-7; a weak D match, TRBD2 (6 bases). CDR1 MGHRA and CDR2 YSYEKL come from the germline V gene. The CDR3 covers 13 residues. The ends were cut back, 1 base at V and 2 bases at J, with 6 bases in the middle. CDR3 in amino acids: CASSQGLAYEQYF. The CDR3, as DNA: TGCGCCAGCAGCCAAGGACTAGCCTACGAGCAGTACTTC.

CDR3 amino acids: CASRFDGTYEQYF. The CDR3 DNA is TGTGCCAGCAGGTTTGACGGAACCTACGAGCAGTACTTC. This chain links TRBV7-2 with TRBJ2-7; D is ambiguous. Between the trimmed V and J ends, which lost 6 bases and 2 bases, there was a span of 11 bases. CDR3 length equals 13 residues. Germline CDR1 reads SGHTA; CDR2 reads FQGNSA.

The chain joins TRBV5-6 to TRBJ2-7; D not certain. The CDR3 is 12 residues long. The V gene lost 1 base and the J gene lost 6 bases, with 8 bases spanning the gap. The germline V gene encodes CDR1 SGHDT and CDR2 YYEEEE. The CDR3 spells CASSLRTSEQYF. DNA of the CDR3: TGTGCCAGCAGCTTGAGAACCAGCGAGCAGTACTTC.

Here the CDR3 reads CASSTGGGIGEQFF. Here the CDR3 DNA reads TGTGCCAGCAGCACAGGGGGGGGTATCGGTGAGCAGTTCTTC. The chain joins TRBV7-2 to TRBJ2-1; D is perhaps TRBD1 (8 bases). Between the trimmed V and J ends, which lost 5 bases and 9 bases, there was a span of 17 bases. Germline loops: CDR1 SGHTA, CDR2 FQGNSA. This CDR3 contains 14 residues.

This chain joins TRBV7-9 and TRBJ2-2, with D possibly being TRBD2 (5 bases). CDR1 is SEHNR and CDR2 is FQNEAQ in the germline V gene (reference sequence). V was clipped by 7 bases and J by 7 bases, with 16 bases between them. CDR3 length: 14 amino acids. This CDR3 reads CASIDPAALGELFF. The CDR3 region has the DNA TGTGCCAGCATTGACCCAGCGGCCCTCGGGGAGCTGTTTTTT.

The chain recombines TRBV27 with TRBJ2-7; D perhaps matches TRBD2 (6 bases). The CDR3 is 15 amino acids. Trimming pared 3 bases from V and 4 bases from J, leaving 16 bases between. The germline V gene encodes CDR1 MNHEY and CDR2 SMNVEV (reference sequence). The CDR3 reads CASSLIRDSFYEQYF. CDR3 nucleotide sequence: TGTGCCAGCAGTTTGATCCGGGACTCCTTTTACGAGCAGTACTTC.

V is TRBV6-6 and J is TRBJ2-6, with D possibly being TRBD2 (6 bases). This CDR3 comprises 13 residues. Looked up from germline, CDR1 is MNHNY and CDR2 is SVGAGI (reference sequence). The CDR3 region is CVLGGEGANVLTF. The CDR3 DNA is TGTGTCCTGGGCGGGGAGGGGGCCAACGTCCTGACTTTC.

V and J are TRBV5-1 and TRBJ2-1; 11 nucleotides align to TRBD2. Per germline, CDR1 SGHRS and CDR2 YFSETQ. With V trimmed by 2 bases and J by 8 bases, 3 bases remained unmatched. This CDR3 contains 14 residues. Written as DNA, the CDR3 is TGCGCCAGCAGCTTAGGGACTAGCGGAGATGAGCAGTTCTTC. It translates to CASSLGTSGDEQFF.

The chain employs TRBV7-2 and TRBJ2-3; D is unresolved. The CDR3 sequence is 13 residues long. Germline V lookup: CDR1 SGHTA, CDR2 FQGNSA. The ends were cut back, 5 bases at V and 5 bases at J, with 11 bases in the middle. CDR3 in DNA: TGTGCCAGCAGCCGGTTTAGTTTAGATACGCAGTATTTT. Amino acids: CASSRFSLDTQYF.

The chain recombines TRBV2 with TRBJ2-3; 10 nucleotides line up with TRBD2. Germline V lookup: CDR1 SNHLY, CDR2 FYNNEI. V gave up 7 bases and J gave up 8 bases; unmatched junction bases: 9. The CDR3 sequence is 14 residues long. CDR3 coding DNA: TGTGCCAGCACTAGTACTAGCGGGAAGGGTACGCAGTATTTT. Translated: CASTSTSGKGTQYF. The variable domain in full, completed from reference TRBV2 and TRBJ2-3, reads EPEVTQTPSHQVTQMGQEVILRCVPISNHLYFYWYRQILGQKVEFLVSFYNNEISEKSEIFDDQFSVERPDGSNFTLKIRSTKLEDSAMYFCASTSTSGKGTQYFGPGTRLTVL.

This clone appeared a few times. The chain recombines TRBV19 with TRBJ1-2, with a tentative D call TRBD1 (6 bases). The V and J ends lost 5 bases and 1 base respectively, with 14 bases between them. The CDR3 has 15 amino acids. CDR1 and CDR2 (germline): LNHDA, SQIVND (reference sequence). CDR3 amino acids: CASSETGRFNYGYTF. CDR3 DNA: TGTGCCAGTAGTGAGACAGGACGCTTTAACTATGGCTACACCTTC.

This clone was picked up a small number of times. The chain is built from TRBV5-1 and TRBJ2-7, with D unclear. The germline V gene encodes CDR1 SGHRS and CDR2 YFSETQ. V was shortened by 4 bases and J by 5 bases, with 13 bases between the two germline ends. The CDR3 length is 13 residues. The CDR3 reads CASSLPGGDEQYF. CDR3 nucleotides: TGCGCCAGCAGCCTGCCGGGCGGCGACGAGCAGTACTTC.

The J gene is TRBJ2-7, the V gene TRBV6-5; the D gene is possibly TRBD1 (7 bases). The CDR3 is made up of 12 amino acids. CDR1 is MNHEY and CDR2 is SVGAGI in the germline V gene. The V gene lost 5 bases and the J gene lost 7 bases, with 12 bases spanning the gap. DNA for the CDR3: TGTGCCAGCAGTCTACAGGGGAGGGAGCAGTACTTC. It is translated as CASSLQGREQYF.